This T cell receptor (beta chain) was captured in a study of T cells after yellow fever vaccination. Background on the study: SMART-Seq v4 Ultra Low Input prepared libraries from low-cell fractions.

The V segment lost 5 bases and the J segment 0 bases; nucleotides outside the gene matches: 6. The CDR3 extends over 15 amino acids. Per germline, CDR1 MGHDK and CDR2 SYGVNS. On this clonotype: The antigen is not known.

A 5'RACE template-switching step, the method used to make TCR cDNA, added a universal primer site and UMIs. TCRdb fed the 5' RACE reads into MiXCR, producing one record per CDR3 protein. The repertoire has fewer than 100,000 distinct CDR3 sequences, under 7% of them found once; the top ten carry just over 40%. Study-level findings and limits: Just a small share of clonotypes turned up in the CD4 compartment as well as the CD8 compartment. Subsequent to the booster, the majority of primary-vaccination clones reappeared (around 97% CD4, 70% to 90% CD8).

The source of this sequence is a man between 18 and 29 years old who received the YFV17D yellow fever vaccine. The V gene is TRBV25-1, the J gene TRBJ2-5; 7 bases agree with TRBD2. This sample comprised CD8+ T cells sorted from PBMCs, obtained 10 days after the yellow fever booster vaccination. The CDR3 DNA is TGTGCCAGCAGTAGGCTAGCGGATTACCAAGAGACCCAGTACTTC. The encoded protein is CASSRLADYQETQYF.